The clone carrying this TCR beta chain has a count of ten or more. The data stem from a study of read filtering for tumor transcriptome and immune sequencing. This library used roughly 400 ng RNA and molecular barcoded adaptors spanning alpha/delta and beta/gamma chains. TCRdb reprocessed the reads with MiXCR, giving one entry per CDR3 protein. This table holds fewer than 100,000 distinct CDR3 sequences, over 9% found once. The CDR3 covers 16 residues. Between the trimmed V and J ends, which lost 4 bases and 4 bases, there was a span of 16 bases. CDR1 is SEHNR and CDR2 is FQNEAQ in the germline V gene (reference sequence).

The clonotype originates from a donor at least 40 years old with multiple myeloma. Sequences were obtained from a population of CD138-negative cells sorted from bone marrow. The chain is built from TRBV7-9 and TRBJ2-2; possibly TRBD1 for D (6 bases). The CDR3 DNA reads TGTGCCAGCAGCTCGATCGACAGGCAGGGCACCGGGGAGCTGTTTTTT. This sequence encodes CASSSIDRQGTGELFF.